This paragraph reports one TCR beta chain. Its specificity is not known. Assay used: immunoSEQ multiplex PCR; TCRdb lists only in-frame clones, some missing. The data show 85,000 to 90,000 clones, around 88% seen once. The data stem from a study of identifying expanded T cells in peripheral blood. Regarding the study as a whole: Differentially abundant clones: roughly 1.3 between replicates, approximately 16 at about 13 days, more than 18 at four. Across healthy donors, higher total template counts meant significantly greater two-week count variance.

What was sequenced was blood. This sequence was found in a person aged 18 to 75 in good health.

In nucleotides, the CDR3 is TGTGCCAGCAGTTTACTAGGGGAACCCGCCCAAGAGACCCAGTACTTC. Residues: CASSLLGEPAQETQYF. The chain is built from TRBV27 and TRBJ2-5; D perhaps matches TRBD1 (5 bases). The CDR3 is 16 residues long. Germline V CDR1 and CDR2: MNHEY, SMNVEV (reference sequence). The germline V and J ends were trimmed by 2 bases and 1 base, with 14 bases remaining between them.